This T cell receptor (beta chain) stems from a study of glioma-infiltrating T cells after dendritic cell vaccination. Study context: Dendritic cell vaccine was injected intradermally three times, biweekly.

Some clones are missing from TCRdb's copy, which holds only in-frame ones; the method was immunoSEQ multiplex PCR. Of 80,000 to 100,000 clones detected, about 79% appear once; the ten largest clones hold under 7%. With V trimmed by 5 bases and J by 5 bases, 15 bases remained unmatched. The germline V gene has CDR1 SEHNR and CDR2 FQNEAQ (reference sequence). The CDR3 has 17 residues. This clone was observed once. This sequence originates from a human donor with glioblastoma. This specimen was blood, taken before dendritic cell vaccination. V usage is TRBV7-9 and J usage is TRBJ1-1, with 9 bases lining up with TRBD1. The CDR3: CASSSHEKQGARTEAFF. CDR3 bases: TGTGCCAGCAGCAGTCATGAAAAACAGGGGGCGCGAACTGAAGCTTTCTTT.